This TCR beta chain is from a study of shared T cell receptors in the human thymus. This table comes from immunoSEQ multiplex PCR, and its TCRdb copy is limited to in-frame clones, with some not included. The sample yields some 400,000 clones, approximately 95% seen once. The V gene lost 1 base and the J gene lost 2 bases, with 6 bases spanning the gap. From germline, CDR1 is LGHNA and CDR2 YSLEER. The CDR3 has 14 residues. The source of this sequence is a human donor. The sequenced sample consisted of thymocytes. The rearrangement links TRBV4-3 to TRBJ1-5; D is possibly TRBD1 (5 bases). The CDR3 spells CASSQAGGNQPQHF. The CDR3 bases are TGCGCCAGCAGCCAAGCGGGGGGCAATCAGCCCCAGCATTTT.